Shown below are 7 T cell receptor beta chains from a single sample sequenced in a study of CD8+CD57+ T cells in acquired aplastic anemia. Both TCR beta VDJ combination and CDR3 sequence profiling were carried out. Genomic DNA was the template for this profiling. Each CDR3 protein is one row after TCRdb ran MiXCR on the reads. The table lists approximately 170,000 distinct CDR3 sequences, approximately 50% of them singletons, with 15% to 20% in the top ten. The sample comprised sorted CD4+, CD8+, or CD8+CD57+ T cells (not recorded which) from PBMCs. Receptors were obtained from a human donor in good health, serving as a control.

The CDR3 loop reads CATSTILTGDSYETQYF. DNA for the CDR3: TGTGCCACCAGCACCATTCTAACAGGGGATTCTTACGAGACCCAGTACTTC. This chain connects TRBV15 to TRBJ2-5; 7 bases match TRBD1. Germline lookup yields CDR1 LNHNV and CDR2 YYDKDF (reference sequence). The V segment lost 4 bases and the J segment 5 bases; nucleotides outside the gene matches: 16. The CDR3 contains 17 residues. Combining the CDR3 with reference TRBV15 and TRBJ2-5 gives the whole variable domain DAMVIQNPRYQVTQFGKPVTLSCSQTLNHNVMYWYQQKSSQAPKLLFHYYDKDFNNEADTPDNFQSRRPNTSFCFLDIRSPGLGDTAMYLCATSTILTGDSYETQYFGPGTRLLVL.

This clonotype has just a few counts. The J gene is TRBJ1-1, the V gene TRBV15, with 7 positions matching TRBD1. The germline CDR1 and CDR2 sequences are LNHNV and YYDKDF (reference sequence). With V trimmed by 4 bases and J by 1 base, 3 bases remained unmatched. There are 14 residues in the CDR3. The CDR3 DNA is TGTGCCACCAGCATAGGGGACAGGAACACTGAAGCTTTCTTT. Its translation: CATSIGDRNTEAFF.

The chain recombines TRBV29-1 with TRBJ1-1; 7 bases match TRBD1. The CDR3 is 12 residues long. Germline assignment: CDR1 SQVTM and CDR2 ANQGSEA. V lost 3 bases, J lost 8 bases, and 6 bases stayed unmatched. CDR3 amino acids: CSVDRGRGEAFF. Here the CDR3 DNA reads TGCAGCGTTGATAGGGGGCGAGGGGAAGCTTTCTTT.

This clonotype came up many times. The chain links TRBV5-1 to TRBJ1-4; TRBD1 matches 11 bases. The germline V gene encodes CDR1 SGHRS and CDR2 YFSETQ. V trimming: 0 bases; J trimming: 5 bases; junction bases outside the gene matches: 3. CDR3 length: 16 residues. The CDR3 region is CASSLEGTGGNEKLFF. CDR3 DNA sequence: TGCGCCAGCAGCTTGGAGGGGACAGGGGGAAATGAAAAACTGTTTTTT.

The chain joins TRBV5-4 to TRBJ2-5; 15 bases match TRBD2. CDR1 and CDR2 (germline): SGHNT, YYREEE (reference sequence). Losses at the gene ends were 4 bases for V and 5 bases for J; bases not matched to a gene: 6. CDR3 size: 16 residues. The CDR3 sequence: CASSRTSGGARETQYF. The DNA for the CDR3 is TGTGCCAGCAGCCGGACTAGCGGGGGGGCCCGCGAGACCCAGTACTTC. Based on the CDR3 plus reference TRBV5-4 and TRBJ2-5, the full variable domain is ETGVTQSPTHLIKTRGQQVTLRCSSQSGHNTVSWYQQALGQGPQFIFQYYREEENGRGNFPPRFSGLQFPNYSSELNVNALELDDSALYLCASSRTSGGARETQYFGPGTRLLVL.

This clonotype was observed many times. V is TRBV6-1 and J is TRBJ2-7, with 8 bases fitting TRBD1. The CDR3 spans 14 residues. Germline V gene lookup returns CDR1 MNHNS and CDR2 SASEGT. V shed 4 bases, J shed 1 base, and the junction held 3 bases outside the gene matches. This CDR3 is CASSVGQESYEQYF. CDR3 DNA sequence: TGTGCCAGCAGTGTGGGACAGGAGTCCTACGAGCAGTACTTC.

J is TRBJ2-2 and V is TRBV7-7, with D perhaps given as TRBD1 or TRBD2 (5 bases each). The CDR3 sequence is 14 residues long. The V and J ends lost 6 bases and 4 bases respectively, with 12 bases between them. CDR1 SSHAT and CDR2 FNYEAQ come from the germline V gene (reference sequence). CDR3 bases: TGTGCCAGCAGTCCGGGACGGGGCACCGGGGAGCTGTTTTTT. Amino acid sequence: CASSPGRGTGELFF. Full variable domain (missing parts from reference TRBV7-7 and TRBJ2-2): GAGVSQSPRYKVTKRGQDVTLRCDPISSHATLYWYQQALGQGPEFLTYFNYEAQPDKSGLPSDRFSAERPEGSISTLTIQRTEQRDSAMYRCASSPGRGTGELFFGEGSRLTVL.